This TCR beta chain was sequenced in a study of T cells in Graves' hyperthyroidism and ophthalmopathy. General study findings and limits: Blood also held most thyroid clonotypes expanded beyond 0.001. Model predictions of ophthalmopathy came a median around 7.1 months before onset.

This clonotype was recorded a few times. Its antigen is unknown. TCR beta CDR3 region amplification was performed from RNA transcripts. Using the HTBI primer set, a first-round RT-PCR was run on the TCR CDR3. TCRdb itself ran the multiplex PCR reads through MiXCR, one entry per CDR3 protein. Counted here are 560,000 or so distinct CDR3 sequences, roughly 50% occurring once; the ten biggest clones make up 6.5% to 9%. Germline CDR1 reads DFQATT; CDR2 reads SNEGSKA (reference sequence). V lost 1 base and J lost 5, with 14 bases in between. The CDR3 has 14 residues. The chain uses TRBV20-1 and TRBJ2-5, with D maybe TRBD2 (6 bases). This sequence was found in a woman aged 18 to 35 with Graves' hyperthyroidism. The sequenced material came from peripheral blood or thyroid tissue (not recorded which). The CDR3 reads CSARAAAGRETQYF. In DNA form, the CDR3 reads TGCAGTGCTAGAGCCGCTGCGGGGCGGGAGACCCAGTACTTC.